Listed below are T cell receptor beta chains from one sample, sequenced in a study of blood T cell repertoires in COVID-19. Measured with immunoSEQ multiplex PCR; TCRdb has only the in-frame clones, and not every one. The sample lists around 200,000 clones; 75% to 90% were seen once. The specimen was PBMCs or T cells enriched from blood (not recorded which). The receptors shown here come from a man aged 30-40 years who had recovered from COVID-19. The CDR3 runs from the conserved cysteine through the conserved F or W. The order of the fields is clone size, D gene, J gene, V gene, CDR3 protein, CDR3 DNA. D genes are given only for firm matches. Only part of the rows carry a size: once, few, many, or a class if the clone is expanded.

abundance: .
d_gene: TRBD1
j_gene: TRBJ1-1
v_gene: TRBV19
CDR3aa: CASSFHRGRGDTEAFF
CDR3nt: TGTGCCAGTAGCTTCCATCGGGGCAGGGGGGACACTGAAGCTTTCTTT

abundance: few
d_gene: .
j_gene: TRBJ1-5
v_gene: TRBV19
CDR3aa: CASSLLYSNQPQHF
CDR3nt: TGTGCCAGTAGTTTGCTCTATAGCAATCAGCCCCAGCATTTT

abundance: .
d_gene: TRBD2
j_gene: TRBJ2-7
v_gene: TRBV7-2
CDR3aa: CASSPQALAGANYEQYF
CDR3nt: TGTGCCAGCAGCCCCCAGGCCCTAGCGGGGGCCAACTACGAGCAGTACTTC

abundance: .
d_gene: .
j_gene: TRBJ1-5
v_gene: TRBV5-1
CDR3aa: CASSLEGRQPQHF
CDR3nt: TGCGCCAGCAGCTTGGAGGGGCGGCAGCCCCAGCATTTT

abundance: .
d_gene: .
j_gene: TRBJ2-5
v_gene: TRBV9
CDR3aa: CASSQGRETQYF
CDR3nt: TGTGCCAGCAGTCAGGGGAGAGAGACCCAGTACTTC

abundance: once
d_gene: TRBD1
j_gene: TRBJ2-1
v_gene: TRBV27
CDR3aa: CASSPDRGSYNEQFF
CDR3nt: TGTGCCAGCAGTCCGGACAGGGGCTCCTACAATGAGCAGTTCTTC

abundance: .
d_gene: .
j_gene: TRBJ2-1
v_gene: TRBV11-1
CDR3aa: CASSLGASFNEQFF
CDR3nt: TGTGCCAGCAGCTTAGGGGCGTCTTTCAATGAGCAGTTCTTC

abundance: .
d_gene: TRBD1
j_gene: TRBJ2-7
v_gene: TRBV6-5
CDR3aa: CASRPLRQGPYEQYF
CDR3nt: TGTGCCAGCAGGCCCCTCAGACAGGGACCCTACGAGCAGTACTTC

abundance: .
d_gene: .
j_gene: TRBJ2-3
v_gene: TRBV11-3
CDR3aa: CASSVSSTDTQYF
CDR3nt: TGTGCCAGCAGCGTCTCTAGCACAGATACGCAGTATTTT

abundance: .
d_gene: .
j_gene: TRBJ1-3
v_gene: TRBV6-2/TRBV6-3
CDR3aa: CASSYRSHSGNTIYF
CDR3nt: TGTGCCAGCAGTTACCGTAGTCACTCTGGAAACACCATATATTTT

abundance: .
d_gene: TRBD2
j_gene: TRBJ2-1
v_gene: TRBV5-4
CDR3aa: CASSPARASGSDEQFF
CDR3nt: TGTGCCAGCAGCCCGGCTCGGGCTAGCGGGAGCGATGAGCAGTTCTTC

abundance: .
d_gene: TRBD2
j_gene: TRBJ2-2
v_gene: TRBV2
CDR3aa: CASSVTSGEYTGELFF
CDR3nt: TGTGCCAGCAGTGTTACTAGCGGGGAGTACACCGGGGAGCTGTTTTTT

abundance: .
d_gene: TRBD1
j_gene: TRBJ2-1
v_gene: TRBV5-1
CDR3aa: CASSLESTTGAREQFF
CDR3nt: TGCGCCAGCAGCTTGGAGAGCACGACAGGGGCGAGGGAGCAGTTCTTC

abundance: .
d_gene: TRBD1
j_gene: TRBJ1-6
v_gene: TRBV5-1
CDR3aa: CASSLASPDRMAYNSPLHF
CDR3nt: TGCGCCAGCAGCTTGGCTTCACCGGACAGGATGGCTTATAATTCACCCCTCCACTTT

abundance: .
d_gene: TRBD2
j_gene: TRBJ2-7
v_gene: TRBV28
CDR3aa: CASRGGDSGFSYEQYF
CDR3nt: TGTGCCAGCAGGGGAGGGGATTCAGGGTTCTCCTACGAGCAGTACTTC

abundance: many
d_gene: TRBD1
j_gene: TRBJ2-5
v_gene: TRBV6-1
CDR3aa: CASSEETGGAFETQYF
CDR3nt: TGTGCCAGCAGTGAAGAGACAGGGGGCGCGTTTGAGACCCAGTACTTC

abundance: .
d_gene: .
j_gene: TRBJ2-7
v_gene: TRBV9
CDR3aa: CASSVDEGPAYEQYF
CDR3nt: TGTGCCAGCAGCGTAGATGAGGGCCCGGCCTACGAGCAGTACTTC

abundance: .
d_gene: .
j_gene: TRBJ2-1
v_gene: TRBV7-9
CDR3aa: CAFGGDSSYNEQFF
CDR3nt: TGTGCGTTCGGGGGGGACAGCTCCTACAATGAGCAGTTCTTC

abundance: .
d_gene: TRBD2
j_gene: TRBJ2-7
v_gene: TRBV7-2
CDR3aa: CASSLRAGVSEQYF
CDR3nt: TGTGCCAGCAGCTTAAGAGCGGGAGTAAGTGAGCAGTACTTC

abundance: .
d_gene: TRBD1
j_gene: TRBJ2-3
v_gene: TRBV5-1
CDR3aa: CASSLEQGKGDTQYF
CDR3nt: TGCGCCAGCAGCTTGGAACAGGGGAAGGGAGATACGCAGTATTTT